This T cell receptor (beta chain) was recorded in a study of blood T cell repertoires in COVID-19. Study-wide background: T cells, B-cell-depleted T cells, or PBMCs provided the cDNA or gDNA that served as material.

The table came from immunoSEQ multiplex PCR; TCRdb's copy has only in-frame clones and leaves some out. The sample contains approximately 310,000 clones, around 87% of which appear only once. The receptor's source is a man aged 45 to 65 with active or convalescent COVID-19. The sequencing input was peripheral blood.

The DNA for the CDR3 is TGCGCCAGCAGCCAGATGACAGGGGGGCATGGCTACACCTTC. This encodes CASSQMTGGHGYTF. The rearrangement joins TRBV4-3 to TRBJ1-2; 9 bases agree with TRBD1. The CDR3 runs to 14 residues. From germline, CDR1 is LGHNA and CDR2 YSLEER. V lost 3 bases and J lost 6; bases outside the gene matches: 5.